The rows below give T cell receptor beta chains drawn from one sample of a study of blood T cell repertoires in COVID-19. Some clones are missing from TCRdb's copy, which holds only in-frame ones; the method was immunoSEQ multiplex PCR. The repertoire has 100,000 to 130,000 clones, 88% of them found once; the top ten carry under 7%. Sequenced sample: peripheral blood. These receptors all come from a man aged 50-59 years with active or convalescent COVID-19. Both conserved end residues are part of each CDR3. A D gene is named only where the DNA matches it firmly. The size field is filled for only some rows; it gives once, few, many or a size class.

>TRBV5-1|.|.|TRBJ1-2
CASSLEGAPGYTF
TGCGCCAGCAGCTTGGAAGGGGCCCCTGGCTACACCTTC
>TRBV2|.|.|TRBJ2-3
CASSEDRGNTDTQYF
TGTGCCAGCAGTGAAGACCGCGGGAACACAGATACGCAGTATTTT
>TRBV18|TRBD1|.|TRBJ1-5
CASSPDRGYGQPQHF
TGTGCCAGCTCACCGGACAGGGGATATGGTCAGCCCCAGCATTTT
>TRBV11-2|.|.|TRBJ1-5
CASNPVPEVGQPQHF
TGTGCCAGCAACCCCGTCCCTGAGGTCGGGCAGCCCCAGCATTTT
>TRBV27|TRBD1|.|TRBJ1-6
CASRLQGANNSPLHF
TGTGCCAGCAGATTACAGGGGGCGAATAATTCACCCCTCCACTTT
>TRBV28|TRBD2|few|TRBJ2-5
CASTMTSLETQYF
TGTGCCAGCACCATGACTAGCCTGGAGACCCAGTACTTC
>TRBV19|.|.|TRBJ1-6
CASSPTLNSPLHF
TGTGCCAGTAGTCCTACTCTTAATTCACCCCTCCACTTT
>TRBV7-9|TRBD1|.|TRBJ1-2
CASSLGQGAQANYGYTF
TGTGCCAGCAGCTTAGGGCAGGGGGCGCAGGCTAACTATGGCTACACCTTC
>TRBV12-3/TRBV12-4|.|.|TRBJ1-6
CASSSVLNSPLHF
TGTGCCAGCAGTTCAGTTTTAAATTCACCCCTCCACTTT
>TRBV5-6|.|few|TRBJ1-6
CASKGQGNSPLHF
TGTGCCAGCAAAGGCCAGGGAAATTCACCCCTCCACTTT
>TRBV7-9|TRBD1|.|TRBJ1-2
CASSPDDRVNGYTF
TGTGCCAGCAGCCCCGACGACAGGGTAAATGGCTACACCTTC
>TRBV28|TRBD1|.|TRBJ2-7
CASSLGTGTNEQYF
TGTGCCAGCAGTTTAGGGACAGGGACCAACGAGCAGTACTTC
>TRBV10-1|TRBD2|.|TRBJ2-2
CASSEVEGGKLFF
TGCGCCAGCAGTGAGGTGGAGGGAGGGAAGCTGTTTTTT
>TRBV18|.|.|TRBJ1-1
CASSKQGNTEAFF
TGTGCCAGCTCTAAACAGGGGAACACTGAAGCTTTCTTT
>TRBV25-1|TRBD1|once|TRBJ1-1
CASNQTGQGEAFF
TGTGCCAGCAACCAGACAGGGCAAGGTGAAGCTTTCTTT
>TRBV28|TRBD1|few|TRBJ2-4
CASSTKQGTHLLAKNIQYF
TGTGCCAGCAGTACCAAACAGGGGACCCATTTACTAGCCAAAAACATTCAGTACTTC
>TRBV30|.|once|TRBJ1-1
CAWSAGLMNTEAFF
TGTGCCTGGAGTGCAGGACTTATGAACACTGAAGCTTTCTTT
>TRBV4-1|.|.|TRBJ2-5
CASSQELGAPYF
TGCGCCAGCAGCCAAGAACTGGGCGCCCCTTACTTC
>TRBV6-5|TRBD1|.|TRBJ1-1
CASSRGGGGAFF
TGTGCCAGCAGTCGCGGAGGGGGCGGAGCTTTCTTT
>TRBV6-4|.|.|TRBJ1-2
CASSDFGGGIPSYNGYTF
TGTGCCAGCAGTGACTTTGGGGGGGGCATCCCATCTTATAACGGCTACACCTTC
>TRBV5-1|TRBD1|.|TRBJ1-1
CASSAGQASIEAFF
TGCGCCAGCAGCGCCGGACAGGCCTCTATTGAAGCTTTCTTT
>TRBV2|TRBD2|.|TRBJ2-1
CASSEASGHNEQFF
TGTGCCAGCAGTGAGGCTAGCGGGCACAATGAGCAGTTCTTC
>TRBV9|TRBD2|.|TRBJ2-1
CASSVGVSGRVNEQFF
TGTGCCAGCAGCGTAGGTGTTAGCGGGAGGGTCAATGAGCAGTTCTTC
>TRBV28|TRBD1|.|TRBJ2-2
CASSRGDRDTGELFF
TGTGCCAGCAGTCGGGGGGACAGGGACACCGGGGAGCTGTTTTTT
>TRBV7-2|.|.|TRBJ2-7
CASSFTGRYEQYF
TGTGCCAGCAGCTTTACAGGGCGCTACGAGCAGTACTTC
>TRBV19|.|.|TRBJ2-1
CATVPGEWNEQFF
TGTGCCACTGTCCCGGGGGAGTGGAATGAGCAGTTCTTC
>TRBV5-5|.|.|TRBJ2-2
CASSSVGGTGELFF
TGTGCCAGCAGCTCGGTCGGGGGCACCGGGGAGCTGTTTTTT
>TRBV29-1|.|.|TRBJ2-3
CSHETGNPTDTQYF
TGCAGCCATGAAACAGGGAATCCCACAGATACGCAGTATTTT
>TRBV5-1|TRBD2|.|TRBJ2-5
CASSPLLAGGRETQYF
TGCGCCAGCAGCCCCCTCCTAGCGGGAGGACGGGAGACCCAGTACTTC
>TRBV19|.|.|TRBJ2-3
CASQEQGSDTQYF
TGTGCCAGCCAAGAACAGGGCTCCGATACGCAGTATTTT
>TRBV24-1|.|.|TRBJ2-1
CATSDSAEAYNEQFF
TGTGCCACCAGTGATTCGGCCGAGGCCTACAATGAGCAGTTCTTC
>TRBV27|TRBD1|.|TRBJ2-7
CASRDSPYEQYF
TGTGCGAGTAGGGACAGTCCCTACGAGCAGTACTTC
>TRBV3-1/TRBV3-2|TRBD1|.|TRBJ1-2
CASSQGTGNFNYGYTF
TGTGCCAGCAGCCAAGGGACAGGGAATTTTAACTATGGCTACACCTTC
>TRBV29-1|.|.|TRBJ1-2
CSVEGGRGGYTF
TGCAGCGTCGAAGGGGGGCGAGGCGGCTACACCTTC
>TRBV4-3|TRBD1|.|TRBJ1-2
CASSQPGTGTHYGYTF
TGCGCCAGCAGCCAACCAGGGACAGGGACCCACTATGGCTACACCTTC
>TRBV2|TRBD2|once|TRBJ2-1
CASRPGLAGFNEQFF
TGTGCCAGCAGGCCGGGACTAGCGGGATTCAATGAGCAGTTCTTC
>TRBV27|.|.|TRBJ1-2
CASSPSGGYGYTF
TGTGCCAGCAGTCCATCCGGGGGCTATGGCTACACCTTC
>TRBV5-4|TRBD2|.|TRBJ2-4
CASSAGTSGKNIQYF
TGTGCCAGCAGCGCGGGGACTAGCGGGAAAAACATTCAGTACTTC
>TRBV18|.|.|TRBJ1-6
CASSPIRGYNSPLHF
TGTGCCAGCTCACCGATTCGGGGTTATAATTCACCCCTCCACTTT
>TRBV7-2|.|.|TRBJ2-2
CASSRQANANTGELFF
TGTGCCAGCAGCCGCCAGGCTAACGCGAACACCGGGGAGCTGTTTTTT
>TRBV28|.|.|TRBJ1-5
CASSLGRVSQPQHF
TGTGCCAGCAGTTTGGGCAGGGTATCCCAGCCCCAGCATTTT
>TRBV24-1|.|.|TRBJ2-3
CATSEGGASTDTQYF
TGTGCCACCAGTGAAGGCGGAGCTAGCACAGATACGCAGTATTTT
>TRBV11-3|TRBD2|.|TRBJ2-3
CASSLGFGRNADTQYF
TGTGCCAGCAGCTTAGGTTTCGGGAGGAACGCAGATACGCAGTATTTT
>TRBV3-1/TRBV3-2|.|few|TRBJ1-2
CASSQGPQQVANYGYTF
TGTGCCAGCAGCCAAGGGCCCCAACAGGTAGCTAACTATGGCTACACCTTC
>TRBV5-8|.|.|TRBJ1-1
CASSSRVGGVYFSTEAFF
TGTGCCAGCAGCTCGCGTGTGGGGGGTGTCTATTTTTCCACTGAAGCTTTCTTT
>TRBV6-5|TRBD1|.|TRBJ1-1
CASSYTGATEAFF
TGTGCCAGCAGCTATACAGGGGCCACTGAAGCTTTCTTT
>TRBV9|.|.|TRBJ2-2
CASSVASGELFF
TGTGCCAGCAGCGTAGCTTCCGGGGAGCTGTTTTTT
>TRBV15|.|.|TRBJ1-5
CATSRETGLSQPQHF
TGTGCCACCAGCAGAGAGACGGGTTTATCACAGCCCCAGCATTTT
>TRBV19|TRBD1|.|TRBJ1-2
CASSVGQGERGYTF
TGTGCCAGCTCCGTGGGACAGGGGGAAAGGGGCTACACCTTC
>TRBV9|.|.|TRBJ2-1
CASSPGNEQFF
TGTGCCAGCAGCCCCGGCAATGAGCAGTTCTTC